The 5 T cell receptor beta chains reported below all come from one sample, sequenced in a study of T cells after posttransplantation cyclophosphamide. Using immunoSEQ multiplex PCR, the repertoire was profiled, and TCRdb retains in-frame clones only, with some absent. This sample shows fewer than 40,000 clones and no singletons; less than 7.5% rests with the ten largest. Material: PBMCs. The receptors derive from a woman between 45 and 60 years old in good health and a related stem cell transplant donor.

This clone was observed many times. This chain connects TRBV6-2 or TRBV6-3 to TRBJ2-2; the match to TRBD1 covers 11 bases. CDR1 MNHEY and CDR2 SVGEGT come from the germline V gene. The CDR3 spans 16 residues. The junction had 9 bases not matched to a gene; V was cut back by 5 bases and J by 7 bases. The CDR3 protein is CASSRHGTGGIGELFF. The CDR3 nucleotides are TGTGCCAGCAGTCGTCACGGGACAGGGGGGATCGGGGAGCTGTTTTTT.

In its sample, this clone was seen a few times. The chain joins TRBV30 to TRBJ2-1; 14 bases are a match to TRBD2. Trimming removed 1 base from V and 8 bases from J; junction bases left unmatched: 4. Germline V gene data show CDR1 as GTSNPN and CDR2 as SVGIG (reference sequence). The CDR3 is 15 amino acids. The CDR3 reads CAWSAGLAGVDEQFF. The CDR3, as DNA: TGTGCCTGGAGTGCGGGACTAGCGGGAGTGGATGAGCAGTTCTTC.

This clone was detected a few times. The chain employs TRBV11-2 and TRBJ2-5; 11 nucleotides match TRBD2. Trimming cost V 5 bases and J 3 bases; bases outside gene matches: 11. Germline CDR1 and CDR2: SGHAT and FQNNGV. This CDR3 has 17 amino acids. CDR3 residues: CASSITSGSLGKETQYF. The DNA of the CDR3 is TGTGCCAGCAGCATTACTAGCGGGAGTTTGGGGAAAGAGACCCAGTACTTC.

The chain links TRBV7-2 to TRBJ2-6; a weak D match, TRBD1 (6 bases). The CDR3 sequence is 14 residues long. Germline values: CDR1 SGHTA, CDR2 FQGNSA. V was shortened by 2 bases and J by 12 bases, with 14 bases between the two germline ends. The CDR3 DNA sequence: TGTGCCAGCAGCTTACAGGGGCGTCCCGGCGTCCTGACTTTC. This translates into CASSLQGRPGVLTF.

This clone has ten or more counts. The chain joins TRBV5-1 to TRBJ2-6, with 7 nucleotides matching TRBD1. From germline, CDR1 is SGHRS and CDR2 YFSETQ. The junction had 10 bases not matched to a gene; V was cut back by 1 base and J by 0 bases. CDR3 length equals 19 residues. In nucleotides, the CDR3 is TGCGCCAGCAGCTTGCGGCAGGGGGTGATAATCTCTGGGGCCAACGTCCTGACTTTC. Translating it yields CASSLRQGVIISGANVLTF.